What follows are 31 T cell receptor beta chains derived from one specimen sequenced in a study of HIV-infected patients and healthy controls (dated by TCRdb to between 2013 and 2015). Whole blood was used without fractionating the cells, so the repertoire represented all peripheral T cells without sorting. The library was produced with 5' RACE. Data came from an Illumina MiSeq. Reverse transcription of 500 ng RNA was performed with SuperScript III using primers directed against the alpha and beta constant regions. Separate alpha and beta chain libraries were made by chain-specific third strand synthesis with multiplexing indices. The raw public reads went through TCRdb reprocessing: fastp at Q25, MiXCR clone calling, in-frame beta chains kept. For every CDR3 protein sequence, its rows merge into one entry that carries the most common genes and DNA. The sample records 10,000 to 15,000 distinct CDR3 sequences, under 13% of which are singletons. The ten biggest clones cover 6% to 7% of the sample.

The sequencing input was blood. These receptors originate from an adult in good health.

In DNA form, the CDR3 reads TGCAGTGCTAGACTGACAGGGACTGAAGCTTTCTTT. Translating it yields CSARLTGTEAFF. The chain recombines TRBV20-1 with TRBJ1-1; 7 bases align to TRBD1. The CDR3 loop spans 12 amino acids. CDR1 and CDR2 (germline): DFQATT, SNEGSKA (reference sequence). The V and J ends lost 2 bases and 5 bases, in that order; junction bases with no gene match: 2.

This clonotype was seen once. The V call is TRBV28, the J call TRBJ2-6, with no clear D. The CDR3 totals 17 residues. Germline-derived CDR1 and CDR2 are MDHEN and SYDVKM. Trimming left V 1 base short and J 3 bases short, with 13 bases between. The CDR3 sequence is CASSLLRLRDGANVLTF. DNA of the CDR3: TGTGCCAGCAGTTTATTGAGGCTCCGAGATGGGGCCAACGTCCTGACTTTC.

This clonotype has a handful of counts. This chain uses TRBV12-5 with TRBJ1-2; possibly TRBD1 for D (5 bases). The CDR3 has 13 amino acids. The V and J ends lost 6 bases and 3 bases respectively, with 11 bases between them. Looked up from germline, CDR1 is LGHNT and CDR2 is FRNRAP. CDR3 DNA: TGTGCTAGTGGGGGGGGTGTCGACTATGGCTACACCTTC. Its translation is CASGGGVDYGYTF.

This clonotype has ten or more counts. This chain links TRBV5-6 with TRBJ2-5; TRBD1 matches 9 bases. This CDR3 is built from 17 residues. Trimming took 3 bases from V and 4 from J; bases not matched to a gene: 13. The germline CDR1 and CDR2 sequences are SGHDT and YYEEEE. In DNA form, the CDR3 reads TGTGCCAGCAGCTCCACACAGGGGGCGTTAATGCGAGAGACCCAGTACTTC. It encodes CASSSTQGALMRETQYF. Based on the CDR3 plus reference TRBV5-6 and TRBJ2-5, the full variable domain is DAGVTQSPTHLIKTRGQQVTLRCSPKSGHDTVSWYQQALGQGPQFIFQYYEEEERQRGNFPDRFSGHQFPNYSSELNVNALLLGDSALYLCASSSTQGALMRETQYFGPGTRLLVL.

Only a few counts were recorded for this clonotype. V is TRBV30 and J is TRBJ2-3; 10 bases match TRBD1. Losses at the gene ends were 1 base for V and 1 base for J; bases not matched to a gene: 2. The CDR3 loop spans 15 amino acids. The germline V gene has CDR1 GTSNPN and CDR2 SVGIG (reference sequence). The CDR3: CAWSAGTGGTDTQYF. Written as DNA, the CDR3 is TGTGCCTGGAGTGCCGGGACAGGGGGCACAGATACGCAGTATTTT.

In its sample, this clonotype was seen many times. CDR3 coding DNA: TGTGCCAGCAGCTCGGGACAGCCTCCCTACGAGCAGTACTTC. Protein sequence: CASSSGQPPYEQYF. V usage is TRBV7-3 and J usage is TRBJ2-7; 7 bases fit TRBD1. V was clipped by 4 bases and J by 2 bases; unmatched bases: 5. CDR3 length: 14 amino acids. Germline CDR1 reads SGHTA; CDR2 reads FQGTGA.

This clonotype was seen many times. The V gene is TRBV10-3, the J gene TRBJ2-2; TRBD1 might be the D (7 bases). CDR3 length: 16 residues. V was pared by 2 bases and J by 5 bases, with 15 bases between. Germline V gene lookup returns CDR1 ENHRY and CDR2 SYGVKD. CDR3 region: CAISETRDSRTGELFF. In DNA, the CDR3 is TGTGCCATCAGTGAGACGCGGGACAGTAGGACCGGGGAGCTGTTTTTT.

The sample holds many counts of this clonotype. This chain uses TRBV7-8 with TRBJ1-6; D is undetermined. Germline assignment: CDR1 SGHVS and CDR2 FQNEAQ. Trimming took off 3 bases at V and 10 bases at J, with 7 bases between the two ends. The CDR3 consists of 12 residues. For the CDR3, the DNA is TGTGCCAGCAGCTTCAGAGACTCACCCCTCCACTTT. This codes for CASSFRDSPLHF.

This clonotype was seen a handful of times. This chain connects TRBV5-1 to TRBJ2-3; 9 bases are shared with TRBD2. With 4 bases clipped from V and 1 base from J, the junction kept 25 bases outside the gene matches. This CDR3 has 22 amino acids. The germline V gene has CDR1 SGHRS and CDR2 YFSETQ. Here the CDR3 DNA reads TGCGCCAGCAGCCTCACCGGGGACAGCCTCTTGGTAGCGGGAGTGGGCACAGATACGCAGTATTTT. Its protein product is CASSLTGDSLLVAGVGTDTQYF.

The chain has TRBV6-6 and TRBJ2-2; a possible D gene is TRBD2 (6 bases). Trimming pared 7 bases from V and 6 bases from J, leaving 9 bases between. Per germline, CDR1 MNHNY and CDR2 SVGAGI (reference sequence). The CDR3 covers 12 residues. For the CDR3, the DNA is TGTGCCAGCAAGTGGGGGGCCGGGGAGCTGTTTTTT. Translated: CASKWGAGELFF.

At least ten counts were recorded for this clonotype. V usage is TRBV6-5 and J usage is TRBJ2-1; D could derive from TRBD1 or TRBD2 (6 bases each). In germline, CDR1 is MNHEY, CDR2 SVGAGI. Between the trimmed V and J ends, which lost 11 bases and 7 bases, there was a span of 15 bases. The CDR3 sequence is 12 residues long. CDR3 residues: CAVVGGRNEQFF. For the CDR3, the DNA is TGTGCCGTCGTGGGGGGCAGGAATGAGCAGTTCTTC.

This rearrangement joins TRBV5-1 to TRBJ1-1; no definite D call. The CDR3 totals 15 residues. V dropped 0 bases and J dropped 1 base, with 10 bases sitting between them. The germline V gene encodes CDR1 SGHRS and CDR2 YFSETQ. CDR3 loop: CASSLEGTENTEAFF. Written as DNA, the CDR3 is TGCGCCAGCAGCTTGGAGGGCACAGAGAACACTGAAGCTTTCTTT.

This clonotype was counted between two and nine times. CDR3 DNA sequence: TGTGCCAGCAGCGGGACTAGCGGGAGAGGCACCTACGAGCAGTACTTC. As protein: CASSGTSGRGTYEQYF. The chain is built from TRBV6-5 and TRBJ2-7; 14 positions agree with TRBD2. CDR3 length: 16 amino acids. CDR1 MNHEY and CDR2 SVGAGI come from the germline V gene. With 6 bases clipped from V and 2 bases from J, the junction kept 6 bases outside the gene matches.

The gene calls are TRBV28 and TRBJ1-6; 7 bases fit TRBD1. V lost 5 bases, J lost 13 bases, and 11 bases stayed unmatched. CDR1 and CDR2 (germline): MDHEN, SYDVKM. The CDR3 totals 14 residues. The CDR3 is CASSPPHTGQPLHF. The CDR3 nucleotides are TGTGCCAGCAGTCCCCCTCACACGGGACAGCCCCTCCACTTT.

This clonotype rates as medium-sized. The rearrangement links TRBV5-1 to TRBJ2-1, with 11 bases identical to TRBD2. Germline values: CDR1 SGHRS, CDR2 YFSETQ. The CDR3 spans 16 residues. Losses at the gene ends were 0 bases for V and 4 bases for J; bases not matched to a gene: 3. CDR3 sequence reads: CASSLGGTSGYNEQFF. CDR3 in DNA: TGCGCCAGCAGCTTGGGAGGGACTAGCGGATACAATGAGCAGTTCTTC. The whole variable domain, remainder taken from reference TRBV5-1 and TRBJ2-1, is KAGVTQTPRYLIKTRGQQVTLSCSPISGHRSVSWYQQTPGQGLQFLFEYFSETQRNKGNFPGRFSGRQFSNSRSEMNVSTLELGDSALYLCASSLGGTSGYNEQFFGPGTRLTVL.

The chain combines TRBV19 with TRBJ1-1; no clear D gene. CDR3 length: 12 residues. Germline loops: CDR1 LNHDA, CDR2 SQIVND (reference sequence). With 11 bases removed from V and 4 bases from J, the gap between germline ends came to 14 bases. The CDR3 reads CAGRLFGTEAFF. CDR3 nucleotides: TGTGCCGGCCGGTTGTTCGGCACTGAAGCTTTCTTT.

This clonotype has more than one count but fewer than ten. V is TRBV10-3 and J is TRBJ1-1; 7 bases map to TRBD1. CDR3 size: 13 residues. V dropped 11 bases and J dropped 5; count of bases not matched to a gene: 11. Per germline, CDR1 ENHRY and CDR2 SYGVKD. CDR3 DNA: TGTGCCGCAACCCCGCAGGGGGGGACTGAAGCTTTCTTT. Amino acid sequence: CAATPQGGTEAFF.

By share of the sample, this clonotype is medium-sized. V and J are TRBV3-1 and TRBJ2-3; 7 bases map to TRBD1. The V gene's germline CDR1 is LGHDT and CDR2 YNNKEL (reference sequence). The length of the CDR3 is 17 residues. V shed 0 bases and J 1 base; nucleotides not matched to a gene: 7. CDR3 bases: TGTGCCAGCAGCCAAGAAGAAAGAGGGGGCGGCACAGATACGCAGTATTTT. This encodes CASSQEERGGGTDTQYF.

The chain uses TRBV29-1 and TRBJ2-3, with D perhaps matching TRBD1 (6 bases). The length of the CDR3 is 16 residues. V was shortened by 3 bases and J by 0 bases, with 16 bases between the two germline ends. The V gene's germline CDR1 is SQVTM and CDR2 ANQGSEA. CDR3 sequence (DNA): TGCAGCGTTGACTTGGCCCTGACAGGTAGCACAGATACGCAGTATTTT. This gives the protein CSVDLALTGSTDTQYF.

Points on this clonotype: A much larger clone sits a single nucleotide away, making a read error possible. J is TRBJ1-1 and V is TRBV28; D is undetermined. Germline-derived CDR1 and CDR2 are MDHEN and SYDVKM. The CDR3 length is 15 residues. As DNA, the CDR3 is TGTGCCAGCAGTCCCCTTCTCACCTTGAACACTAAAGCTTTCTTT. Translation: CASSPLLTLNTKAFF. The full variable domain, completed using reference TRBV28 and TRBJ1-1, is DVKVTQSSRYLVKRTGEKVFLECVQDMDHENMFWYRQDPGLGLRLIYFSYDVKMKEKGDIPEGYSVSREKKERFSLILESASTNQTSMYLCASSPLLTLNTKAFFGQGTRLTVV.

This clonotype is labeled as medium-sized. This sequence joins TRBV20-1 and TRBJ2-4, with 8 bases aligning to TRBD2. With V trimmed by 2 bases and J by 2 bases, 8 bases remained unmatched. Per germline, CDR1 DFQATT and CDR2 SNEGSKA (reference sequence). CDR3 size: 16 residues. CDR3 protein: CSARWSGGPTKNIQYF. Here the CDR3 DNA reads TGCAGTGCTAGATGGTCGGGAGGGCCGACCAAAAACATTCAGTACTTC.

This clonotype rates as medium-sized. For the CDR3, the DNA is TGTGCCAGCAGTGAGGCAGCGGGAGGGCCGGGAGATACGCAGTATTTT. Its translation is CASSEAAGGPGDTQYF. This chain uses TRBV6-4 with TRBJ2-3; 10 bases fit TRBD2. Trimming at V came to 3 bases and at J to 5 bases, leaving 8 bases not matched to a gene. Germline V gives CDR1 MRHNA, CDR2 SNTAGT. There are 16 residues in the CDR3.

This clonotype has a handful of counts. The chain joins TRBV3-1 to TRBJ2-3; 11 bases fit TRBD1. Germline lookup yields CDR1 LGHDT and CDR2 YNNKEL (reference sequence). The ends lost 4 bases at V and 14 bases at J; junction bases unmatched: 5. This CDR3 is 12 amino acids long. As DNA, the CDR3 is TGTGCCAGCAGCCTGCGCGGGACAGGGGGGTATTTT. Translation: CASSLRGTGGYF.

This clonotype was counted only a few times. This chain joins TRBV3-1 and TRBJ1-4; possibly TRBD1 for D (5 bases). The V and J ends lost 1 base and 5 bases respectively, with 8 bases between them. The CDR3 runs to 14 residues. The germline V gene encodes CDR1 LGHDT and CDR2 YNNKEL (reference sequence). The CDR3 loop reads CASSQGQMNEKLFF. The CDR3, as DNA: TGTGCCAGCAGCCAAGGACAGATGAATGAAAAACTGTTTTTT.

V usage is TRBV12-3 or TRBV12-4 and J usage is TRBJ2-7; D uncertain. Trimming removed 1 base at V and 0 bases at J, with 7 bases between. The CDR3 consists of 14 residues. CDR3 coding DNA: TGTGCCAGCAGTTTAGAACGACTCTCCTACGAGCAGTACTTC. Translation: CASSLERLSYEQYF.

V and J are TRBV27 and TRBJ1-5; D not certain. The CDR3 extends over 13 amino acids. Trimming took off 3 bases at V and 11 bases at J, with 14 bases between the two ends. Looked up from germline, CDR1 is MNHEY and CDR2 is SMNVEV (reference sequence). The CDR3 loop is CASSFSTLGSQHF. The DNA for the CDR3 is TGTGCCAGCAGTTTCTCTACCTTAGGGTCCCAGCATTTT.

By share, this clonotype ranks as medium-sized. V gene TRBV28 combines with J gene TRBJ1-2, with TRBD1 identical over 7 bases. V shed 3 bases and J 1 base; nucleotides not matched to a gene: 5. Germline assignment: CDR1 MDHEN and CDR2 SYDVKM. This CDR3 contains 15 residues. The CDR3 reads CASSFDRALNYGYTF. The DNA of the CDR3 is TGTGCCAGCAGTTTTGACAGGGCTCTTAACTATGGCTACACCTTC.

The chain links TRBV6-1 to TRBJ2-3; 8 bases line up with TRBD2. The CDR3 has 16 amino acids. Germline assignment: CDR1 MNHNS and CDR2 SASEGT. Unmatched junction bases numbered 5, after V lost 1 base and J lost 2 bases. This CDR3 is CASSEGSSGPTDTQYF. The DNA for the CDR3 is TGTGCCAGCAGTGAAGGGTCTAGCGGGCCCACAGATACGCAGTATTTT.

J is TRBJ2-2 and V is TRBV28; 8 nucleotides align to TRBD1. CDR1 is MDHEN, CDR2 SYDVKM, per germline. Unmatched junction bases numbered 8, after V lost 3 bases and J lost 5 bases. The CDR3 runs to 16 residues. The CDR3 spells CASSFPGQGRTGELFF. Written as DNA, the CDR3 is TGTGCCAGCAGTTTTCCAGGACAGGGAAGGACCGGGGAGCTGTTTTTT.

This clonotype is classed as medium-sized. The genes are TRBV11-2 and TRBJ2-6, with D possibly TRBD2 on 5 matching bases. Germline values: CDR1 SGHAT, CDR2 FQNNGV. Trimming left V 3 bases short and J 0 bases short, with 18 bases between. The CDR3 length is 19 residues. DNA of the CDR3: TGTGCCAGCAGCTTTACGGGGAGTGCCATTGGCTCTGGGGCCAACGTCCTGACTTTC. Encoded protein: CASSFTGSAIGSGANVLTF.

The V and J genes are TRBV2 and TRBJ1-1; TRBD1 matches 7 bases. The trim removed 7 bases at V and 6 bases at J, leaving 8 bases unmatched. The CDR3 spans 13 residues. From germline, CDR1 is SNHLY and CDR2 FYNNEI. The CDR3 DNA reads as TGTGCCAGCACCCTAGACAGGGATTCTGAAGCTTTCTTT. It encodes CASTLDRDSEAFF.